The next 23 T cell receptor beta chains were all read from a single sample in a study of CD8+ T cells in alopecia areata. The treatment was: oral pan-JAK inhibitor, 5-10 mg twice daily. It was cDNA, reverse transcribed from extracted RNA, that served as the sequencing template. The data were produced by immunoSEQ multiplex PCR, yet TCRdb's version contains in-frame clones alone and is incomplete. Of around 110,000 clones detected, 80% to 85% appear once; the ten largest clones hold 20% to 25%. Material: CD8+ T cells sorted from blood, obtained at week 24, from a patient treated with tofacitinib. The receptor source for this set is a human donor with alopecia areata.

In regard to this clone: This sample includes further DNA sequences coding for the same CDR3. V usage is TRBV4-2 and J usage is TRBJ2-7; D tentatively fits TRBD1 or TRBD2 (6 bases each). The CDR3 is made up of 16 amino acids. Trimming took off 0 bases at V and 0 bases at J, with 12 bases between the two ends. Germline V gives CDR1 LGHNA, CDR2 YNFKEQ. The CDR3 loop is CASSQEGTGASYEQYF. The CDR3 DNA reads TGTGCCAGCAGCCAAGAGGGGACGGGGGCCTCCTACGAGCAGTACTTC.

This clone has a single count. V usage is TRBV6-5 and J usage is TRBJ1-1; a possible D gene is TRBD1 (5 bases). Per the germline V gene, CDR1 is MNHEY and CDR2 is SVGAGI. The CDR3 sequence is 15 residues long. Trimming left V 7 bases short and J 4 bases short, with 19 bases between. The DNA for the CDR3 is TGTGCCAGCACCATACCCCCGGCAGGGTCCACTGAAGCTTTCTTT. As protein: CASTIPPAGSTEAFF.

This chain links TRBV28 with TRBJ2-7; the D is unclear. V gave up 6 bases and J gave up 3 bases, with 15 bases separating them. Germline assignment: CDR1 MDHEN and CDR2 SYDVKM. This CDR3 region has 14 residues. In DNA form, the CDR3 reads TGTGCCAGCAGGCCTGGCCAGGTTGTCTACGAGCAGTACTTC. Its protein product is CASRPGQVVYEQYF.

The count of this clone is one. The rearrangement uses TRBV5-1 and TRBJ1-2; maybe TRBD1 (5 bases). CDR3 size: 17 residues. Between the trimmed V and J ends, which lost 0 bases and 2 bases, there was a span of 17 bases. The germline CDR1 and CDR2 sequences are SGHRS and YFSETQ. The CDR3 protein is CASSLDGGTHRNYGYTF. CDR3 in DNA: TGCGCCAGCAGCTTGGACGGGGGAACCCACCGGAACTATGGCTACACCTTC.

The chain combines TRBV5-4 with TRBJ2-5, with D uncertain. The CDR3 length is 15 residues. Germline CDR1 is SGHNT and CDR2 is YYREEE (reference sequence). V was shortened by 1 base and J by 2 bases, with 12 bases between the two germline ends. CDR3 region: CASSLKESEQETQYF. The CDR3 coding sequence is TGTGCCAGCAGCTTGAAAGAGAGCGAACAAGAGACCCAGTACTTC.

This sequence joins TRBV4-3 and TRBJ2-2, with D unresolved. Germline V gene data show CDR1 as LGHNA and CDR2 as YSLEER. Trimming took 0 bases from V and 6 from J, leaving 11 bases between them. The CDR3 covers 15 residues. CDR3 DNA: TGCGCCAGCAGCCAAGAAGGCGTTGGGGCCGGGGAGCTGTTTTTT. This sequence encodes CASSQEGVGAGELFF.

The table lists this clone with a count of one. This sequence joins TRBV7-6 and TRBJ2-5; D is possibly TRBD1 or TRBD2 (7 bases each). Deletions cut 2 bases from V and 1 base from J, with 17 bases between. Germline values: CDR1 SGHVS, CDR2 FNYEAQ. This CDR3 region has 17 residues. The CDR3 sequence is CASSLPQGGRLQETQYF. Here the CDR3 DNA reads TGTGCCAGCAGCTTACCCCAGGGGGGGCGACTCCAAGAGACCCAGTACTTC. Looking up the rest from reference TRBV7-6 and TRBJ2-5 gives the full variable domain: GAGVSQSPRYKVTKRGQDVALRCDPISGHVSLYWYRQALGQGPEFLTYFNYEAQQDKSGLPNDRFSAERPEGSISTLTIQRTEQRDSAMYRCASSLPQGGRLQETQYFGPGTRLLVL.

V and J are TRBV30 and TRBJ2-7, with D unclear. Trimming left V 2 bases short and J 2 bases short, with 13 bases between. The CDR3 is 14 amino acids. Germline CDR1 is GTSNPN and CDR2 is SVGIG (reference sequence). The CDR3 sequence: CAWSIGQHPYEQYF. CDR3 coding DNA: TGTGCCTGGAGTATCGGCCAGCATCCCTACGAGCAGTACTTC.

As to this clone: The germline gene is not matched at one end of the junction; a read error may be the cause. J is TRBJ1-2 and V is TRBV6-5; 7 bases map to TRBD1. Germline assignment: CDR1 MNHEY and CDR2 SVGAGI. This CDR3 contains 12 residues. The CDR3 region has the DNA TGTGCCAGCAGTGACAAGGGGGCTGGCTACATCTTC. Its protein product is CASSDKGAGYIF.

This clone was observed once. CDR3 in amino acids: CASSLAPADGREQYF. CDR3 bases: TGTGCCAGCAGCTTAGCCCCCGCAGACGGGAGAGAGCAGTACTTC. The chain uses TRBV11-2 and TRBJ2-7; possible D gene TRBD2, 6 bases. The germline V gene encodes CDR1 SGHAT and CDR2 FQNNGV. Deletions cut 1 base from V and 7 bases from J, with 17 bases between. CDR3 size: 15 residues.

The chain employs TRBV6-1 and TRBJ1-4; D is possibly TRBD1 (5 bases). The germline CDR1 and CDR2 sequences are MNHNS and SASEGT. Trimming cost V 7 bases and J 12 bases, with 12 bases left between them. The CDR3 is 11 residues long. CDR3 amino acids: CASTEGWELFF. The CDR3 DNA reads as TGTGCCAGCACCGAGGGGTGGGAACTGTTTTTT.

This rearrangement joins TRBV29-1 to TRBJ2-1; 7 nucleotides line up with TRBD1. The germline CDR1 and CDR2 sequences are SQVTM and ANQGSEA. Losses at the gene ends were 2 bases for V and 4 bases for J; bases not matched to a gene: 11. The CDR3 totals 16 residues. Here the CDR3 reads CSVETPDRSTYNEQFF. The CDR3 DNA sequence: TGCAGCGTTGAAACGCCGGACAGGTCGACTTACAATGAGCAGTTCTTC.

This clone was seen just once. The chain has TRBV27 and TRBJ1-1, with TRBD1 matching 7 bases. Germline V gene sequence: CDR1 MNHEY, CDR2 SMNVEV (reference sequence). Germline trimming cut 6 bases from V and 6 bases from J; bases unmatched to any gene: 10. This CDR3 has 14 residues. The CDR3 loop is CASSYTGEGSEAFF. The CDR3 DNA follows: TGTGCCAGCAGCTATACAGGGGAAGGCTCTGAAGCTTTCTTT.

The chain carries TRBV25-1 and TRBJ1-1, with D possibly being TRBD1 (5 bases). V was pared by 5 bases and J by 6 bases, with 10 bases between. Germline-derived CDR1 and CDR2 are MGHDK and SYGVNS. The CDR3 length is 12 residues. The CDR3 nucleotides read TGTGCCAGCAGTATCGGGGCAGCTGAAGCTTTCTTT. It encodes CASSIGAAEAFF.

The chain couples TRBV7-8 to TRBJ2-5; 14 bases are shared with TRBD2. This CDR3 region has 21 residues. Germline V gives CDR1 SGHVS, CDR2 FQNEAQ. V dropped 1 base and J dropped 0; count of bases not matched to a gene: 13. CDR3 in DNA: TGTGCCAGCAGCTTAGGACTAGCGGGGGGGGTCGGACTAAATAACCAAGAGACCCAGTACTTC. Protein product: CASSLGLAGGVGLNNQETQYF.

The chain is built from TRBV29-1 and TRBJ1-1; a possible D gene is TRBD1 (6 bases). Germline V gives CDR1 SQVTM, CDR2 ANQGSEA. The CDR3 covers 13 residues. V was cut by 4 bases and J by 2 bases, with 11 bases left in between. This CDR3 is CSVASGANTEAFF. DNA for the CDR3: TGCAGCGTTGCTTCAGGGGCAAACACTGAAGCTTTCTTT.

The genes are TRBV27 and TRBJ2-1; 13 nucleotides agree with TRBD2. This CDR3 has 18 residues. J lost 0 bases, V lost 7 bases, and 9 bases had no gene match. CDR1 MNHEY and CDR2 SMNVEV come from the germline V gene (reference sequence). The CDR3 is CASNTGTSGDRSYNEQFF. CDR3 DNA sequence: TGTGCCAGCAACACCGGGACTAGCGGGGACCGCTCCTACAATGAGCAGTTCTTC.

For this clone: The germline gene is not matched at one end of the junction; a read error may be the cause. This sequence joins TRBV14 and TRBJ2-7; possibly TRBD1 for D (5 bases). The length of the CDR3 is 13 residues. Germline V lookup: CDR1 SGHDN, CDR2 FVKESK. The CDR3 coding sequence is TGTACCAGCAGCCAAGGGGCATACTACGAGCAGTACTTC. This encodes CTSSQGAYYEQYF.

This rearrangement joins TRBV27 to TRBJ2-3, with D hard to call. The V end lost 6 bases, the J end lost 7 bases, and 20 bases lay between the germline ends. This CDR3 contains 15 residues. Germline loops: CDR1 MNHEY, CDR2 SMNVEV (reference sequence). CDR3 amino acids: CASSPTDPPRNTQYF. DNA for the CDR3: TGTGCCAGCAGCCCTACCGACCCCCCGCGGAATACGCAGTATTTT.

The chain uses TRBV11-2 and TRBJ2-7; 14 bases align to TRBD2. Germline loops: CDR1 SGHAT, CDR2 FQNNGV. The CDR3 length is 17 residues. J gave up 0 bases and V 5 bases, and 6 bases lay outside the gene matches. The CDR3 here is CASSPRTSGGFSYEQYF. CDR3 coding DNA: TGTGCCAGCAGCCCCCGGACTAGCGGGGGGTTCTCCTACGAGCAGTACTTC.

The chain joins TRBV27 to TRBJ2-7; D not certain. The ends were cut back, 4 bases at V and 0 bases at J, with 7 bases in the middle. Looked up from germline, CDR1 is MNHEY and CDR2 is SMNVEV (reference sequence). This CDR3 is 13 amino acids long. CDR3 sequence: CASSSGLSYEQYF. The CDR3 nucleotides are TGTGCCAGCAGTTCGGGTCTCTCCTACGAGCAGTACTTC.

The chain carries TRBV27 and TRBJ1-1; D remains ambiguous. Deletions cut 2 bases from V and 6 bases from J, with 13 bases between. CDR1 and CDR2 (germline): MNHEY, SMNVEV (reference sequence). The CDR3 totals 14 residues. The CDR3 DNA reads TGTGCCAGCAGTTTAGCTCCAACGCCCGCTGAAGCTTTCTTT. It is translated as CASSLAPTPAEAFF.

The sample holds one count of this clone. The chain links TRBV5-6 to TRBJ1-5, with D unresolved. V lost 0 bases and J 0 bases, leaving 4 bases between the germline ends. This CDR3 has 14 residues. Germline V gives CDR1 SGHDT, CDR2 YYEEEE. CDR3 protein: CASSLGYSNQPQHF. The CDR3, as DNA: TGTGCCAGCAGCTTGGGTTATAGCAATCAGCCCCAGCATTTT.